The rows below give T cell receptor beta chains drawn from one sample of a study of blood T cell repertoires in COVID-19. Only in-frame clones appear in the TCRdb table, and some are missing; sequencing was by immunoSEQ multiplex PCR. The sample includes some 280,000 clones, about nine tenths of them seen just once. The material sequenced was peripheral blood. The origin of the receptors is a woman under 40 with active or convalescent COVID-19. Each CDR3 is given with its conserved first and last residue. A D gene is named only where the DNA matches it firmly. Not all rows give a size; the values are once, few, many and, for expanded clones, a class.

d_gene: -
v_gene: TRBV29-1
abundance: -
j_gene: TRBJ2-6
CDR3aa: CSVVGEGANVLTF
CDR3nt: TGCAGCGTTGTCGGGGAGGGGGCCAACGTCCTGACTTTC

d_gene: TRBD1
v_gene: TRBV7-8
abundance: -
j_gene: TRBJ2-7
CDR3aa: CASSPRDRFSYEQYF
CDR3nt: TGTGCCAGCAGCCCCCGGGACAGGTTTTCCTACGAGCAGTACTTC

d_gene: -
v_gene: TRBV6-5
abundance: -
j_gene: TRBJ1-5
CDR3aa: CASRMSPYSNQPQHF
CDR3nt: TGTGCCAGCAGGATGAGCCCGTATAGCAATCAGCCCCAGCATTTT

d_gene: -
v_gene: TRBV29-1
abundance: -
j_gene: TRBJ1-2
CDR3aa: CSVERQGRDGYTF
CDR3nt: TGCAGCGTTGAAAGGCAGGGGAGGGATGGCTACACCTTC

d_gene: -
v_gene: TRBV28
abundance: few
j_gene: TRBJ1-1
CDR3aa: CASSFRLLDTEAFF
CDR3nt: TGTGCCAGCAGTTTCAGACTGTTGGACACTGAAGCTTTCTTT

d_gene: TRBD1
v_gene: TRBV5-4
abundance: -
j_gene: TRBJ2-7
CDR3aa: CASSEGQGLNQYF
CDR3nt: TGTGCCAGCAGCGAGGGACAGGGACTAAATCAGTACTTC

d_gene: -
v_gene: TRBV4-3
abundance: -
j_gene: TRBJ1-2
CDR3aa: CASSQEGVGGYTF
CDR3nt: TGCGCCAGCAGCCAAGAAGGGGTAGGTGGCTACACCTTC

d_gene: -
v_gene: TRBV18
abundance: -
j_gene: TRBJ1-1
CDR3aa: CASSPTVGLTLNTEAFF
CDR3nt: TGTGCCAGCTCACCAACAGTTGGCCTGACGCTGAACACTGAAGCTTTCTTT

d_gene: -
v_gene: TRBV12-2
abundance: -
j_gene: TRBJ1-6
CDR3aa: CASRIGALLWVPSYNSPLHF
CDR3nt: TGTGCAAGTCGCATAGGGGCCCTCTTGTGGGTGCCCTCATATAATTCACCCCTCCACTTT

d_gene: TRBD1
v_gene: TRBV29-1
abundance: -
j_gene: TRBJ2-5
CDR3aa: CSVQPTGSTQYF
CDR3nt: TGCAGCGTTCAACCGACAGGGTCGACCCAGTACTTC

d_gene: TRBD2
v_gene: TRBV3-1/TRBV3-2
abundance: -
j_gene: TRBJ2-2
CDR3aa: CASSQDELAGVPSTGELFF
CDR3nt: TGTGCCAGCAGCCAAGATGAGCTAGCGGGGGTTCCTTCCACCGGGGAGCTGTTTTTT

d_gene: -
v_gene: TRBV4-3
abundance: -
j_gene: TRBJ1-1
CDR3aa: CASSQTTAMNTEAFF
CDR3nt: TGCGCCAGCAGCCAAACGACAGCTATGAACACTGAAGCTTTCTTT

d_gene: TRBD1
v_gene: TRBV5-1
abundance: once
j_gene: TRBJ2-7
CDR3aa: CASSPWATGDEQYF
CDR3nt: TGCGCCAGCAGCCCTTGGGCAACAGGGGACGAGCAGTACTTC

d_gene: -
v_gene: TRBV27
abundance: -
j_gene: TRBJ1-2
CDR3aa: CASSLQGNYGYTF
CDR3nt: TGTGCCAGCAGTTTACAGGGAAACTATGGCTACACCTTC

d_gene: TRBD2
v_gene: TRBV6-2/TRBV6-3
abundance: -
j_gene: TRBJ2-5
CDR3aa: CASSPISGGIRETQYF
CDR3nt: TGTGCCAGCAGCCCCATTAGCGGGGGGATCCGAGAGACCCAGTACTTC

d_gene: -
v_gene: TRBV27
abundance: few
j_gene: TRBJ2-7
CDR3aa: CASSIDRNRYEQYF
CDR3nt: TGTGCCAGCAGTATCGACAGGAACCGCTACGAGCAGTACTTC

d_gene: -
v_gene: TRBV9
abundance: -
j_gene: TRBJ2-3
CDR3aa: CASSLQARWGQGSADTQYF
CDR3nt: TGTGCCAGCAGCCTCCAAGCACGTTGGGGCCAGGGGAGCGCAGATACGCAGTATTTT

d_gene: TRBD1
v_gene: TRBV9
abundance: -
j_gene: TRBJ2-1
CDR3aa: CASSVRDSSYNEQFF
CDR3nt: TGTGCCAGCAGCGTCAGGGACAGCTCCTACAATGAGCAGTTCTTC

d_gene: -
v_gene: TRBV2
abundance: once
j_gene: TRBJ2-1
CDR3aa: CASSDNNEQFF
CDR3nt: TGTGCCAGCAGTGATAACAATGAGCAGTTCTTC

d_gene: TRBD1
v_gene: TRBV7-9
abundance: -
j_gene: TRBJ2-7
CDR3aa: CASSPPPGQQPYEQYF
CDR3nt: TGTGCCAGCAGCCCCCCCCCGGGACAGCAACCCTACGAGCAGTACTTC

d_gene: TRBD1
v_gene: TRBV5-4
abundance: -
j_gene: TRBJ1-1
CDR3aa: CASSLTRGTEAFF
CDR3nt: TGTGCCAGCAGCTTAACCAGGGGGACTGAAGCTTTCTTT

d_gene: -
v_gene: TRBV5-6
abundance: -
j_gene: TRBJ1-2
CDR3aa: CASEDSSGYTF
CDR3nt: TGTGCCAGCGAGGATTCTAGTGGCTACACCTTC

d_gene: -
v_gene: TRBV19
abundance: once
j_gene: TRBJ1-5
CDR3aa: CASSMGALHQHF
CDR3nt: TGTGCCAGTAGTATGGGAGCTCTTCACCAGCATTTT

d_gene: TRBD2
v_gene: TRBV4-3
abundance: -
j_gene: TRBJ2-3
CDR3aa: CASSQPAGGETDTQYF
CDR3nt: TGCGCCAGCAGCCAGCCCGCGGGGGGGGAAACAGATACGCAGTATTTT

d_gene: -
v_gene: TRBV2
abundance: -
j_gene: TRBJ2-7
CDR3aa: CASSPYSYEQYF
CDR3nt: TGTGCCAGCAGCCCTTACAGCTACGAGCAGTACTTC

d_gene: -
v_gene: TRBV3-1/TRBV3-2
abundance: -
j_gene: TRBJ1-2
CDR3aa: CASSQEEGSGGYTF
CDR3nt: TGTGCCAGCAGCCAGGAGGAAGGGAGTGGCGGCTACACCTTC

d_gene: -
v_gene: TRBV18
abundance: -
j_gene: TRBJ1-3
CDR3aa: CASSPEYSGNTIYF
CDR3nt: TGTGCCAGCTCACCAGAGTACTCTGGAAACACCATATATTTT

d_gene: -
v_gene: TRBV4-3
abundance: once
j_gene: TRBJ1-1
CDR3aa: CASSHQTGFYTEAFF
CDR3nt: TGCGCCAGCAGCCATCAGACAGGCTTCTACACTGAAGCTTTCTTT

d_gene: -
v_gene: TRBV19
abundance: -
j_gene: TRBJ1-4
CDR3aa: CASSMPGGVEKLFF
CDR3nt: TGTGCCAGTAGTATGCCAGGAGGGGTCGAAAAACTGTTTTTT

d_gene: -
v_gene: TRBV7-2
abundance: few
j_gene: TRBJ2-7
CDR3aa: CASSLEEASYEQYF
CDR3nt: TGTGCCAGCAGCTTAGAGGAGGCCTCCTACGAGCAGTACTTC

d_gene: -
v_gene: TRBV28
abundance: -
j_gene: TRBJ1-1
CDR3aa: CAGSGSGETEAFF
CDR3nt: TGTGCCGGGTCGGGGTCCGGCGAAACTGAAGCTTTCTTT

d_gene: -
v_gene: TRBV5-4
abundance: -
j_gene: TRBJ1-1
CDR3aa: CASSYRQNTEAFF
CDR3nt: TGTGCCAGCAGTTACAGACAGAACACTGAAGCTTTCTTT

d_gene: TRBD2
v_gene: TRBV7-3
abundance: -
j_gene: TRBJ2-3
CDR3aa: CASSREGRGGIDTQYF
CDR3nt: TGTGCCAGCAGCCGCGAGGGGCGGGGGGGAATAGATACGCAGTATTTT

d_gene: TRBD1
v_gene: TRBV6-6
abundance: -
j_gene: TRBJ1-6
CDR3aa: CASNGQAYNSPLHF
CDR3nt: TGTGCCAGCAACGGACAGGCCTATAATTCACCCCTCCACTTT

d_gene: -
v_gene: TRBV3-1/TRBV3-2
abundance: few
j_gene: TRBJ2-7
CDR3aa: CASSQEAGSEPYEQYF
CDR3nt: TGTGCCAGCAGCCAAGAAGCGGGTTCAGAACCCTACGAGCAGTACTTC

d_gene: -
v_gene: TRBV12-3/TRBV12-4
abundance: few
j_gene: TRBJ1-2
CDR3aa: CASSRQRNYGYTF
CDR3nt: TGTGCCAGCAGCCGACAGAGGAACTATGGCTACACCTTC

d_gene: TRBD2
v_gene: TRBV19
abundance: -
j_gene: TRBJ2-5
CDR3aa: CASSIISGGPQETQYF
CDR3nt: TGTGCCAGTAGTATAATTAGCGGGGGGCCCCAAGAGACCCAGTACTTC

d_gene: -
v_gene: TRBV24-1
abundance: -
j_gene: TRBJ2-3
CDR3aa: CATSDPTGGGSDTQYF
CDR3nt: TGTGCCACCAGTGACCCGACAGGCGGGGGTTCAGATACGCAGTATTTT

d_gene: -
v_gene: TRBV6-5
abundance: -
j_gene: TRBJ1-1
CDR3aa: CASSSQGLQGNTEAFF
CDR3nt: TGTGCCAGCAGTTCACAGGGTCTTCAGGGGAACACTGAAGCTTTCTTT

d_gene: TRBD1
v_gene: TRBV7-8
abundance: -
j_gene: TRBJ1-5
CDR3aa: CASSEQGGNQPQHF
CDR3nt: TGTGCCAGCAGCGAACAGGGGGGCAATCAGCCCCAGCATTTT

d_gene: TRBD1
v_gene: TRBV18
abundance: -
j_gene: TRBJ1-1
CDR3aa: CASSPRDRGWIGVNTEAFF
CDR3nt: TGTGCCAGCTCCCCTAGGGACAGGGGTTGGATTGGGGTAAACACTGAAGCTTTCTTT

d_gene: TRBD1
v_gene: TRBV28
abundance: -
j_gene: TRBJ1-5
CDR3aa: CASSPTGGSNQPQHF
CDR3nt: TGTGCCAGCAGCCCTACAGGGGGCAGCAATCAGCCCCAGCATTTT

d_gene: TRBD2
v_gene: TRBV20-1
abundance: -
j_gene: TRBJ2-3
CDR3aa: CSASSGVTDTQYF
CDR3nt: TGCAGTGCTAGTAGCGGGGTGACAGATACGCAGTATTTT

d_gene: -
v_gene: TRBV10-2
abundance: -
j_gene: TRBJ1-2
CDR3aa: CASSERESPNYGYTF
CDR3nt: TGCGCCAGCAGTGAGCGGGAGAGTCCTAACTATGGCTACACCTTC

d_gene: -
v_gene: TRBV27
abundance: -
j_gene: TRBJ1-6
CDR3aa: CASSLEGGSPLHF
CDR3nt: TGTGCCAGCAGTTTAGAGGGAGGGTCACCCCTCCACTTT

d_gene: TRBD1
v_gene: TRBV7-8
abundance: -
j_gene: TRBJ1-3
CDR3aa: CASSYGQGASGNTIYF
CDR3nt: TGTGCCAGCAGCTACGGACAGGGGGCTTCTGGAAACACCATATATTTT

d_gene: TRBD2
v_gene: TRBV10-3
abundance: -
j_gene: TRBJ2-3
CDR3aa: CAISGAGGTSTDTQYF
CDR3nt: TGTGCCATCAGTGGGGCGGGGGGGACTAGCACAGATACGCAGTATTTT

d_gene: -
v_gene: TRBV15
abundance: few
j_gene: TRBJ2-4
CDR3aa: CATSRSALAKNIQYF
CDR3nt: TGTGCCACCAGTAGATCAGCGTTAGCCAAAAACATTCAGTACTTC

d_gene: -
v_gene: TRBV9
abundance: -
j_gene: TRBJ2-6
CDR3aa: CASSVSGAGGANVLTF
CDR3nt: TGTGCCAGCAGCGTGTCAGGGGCGGGTGGGGCCAACGTCCTGACTTTC

d_gene: -
v_gene: TRBV15
abundance: -
j_gene: TRBJ2-3
CDR3aa: CATSSPSEVDTQYF
CDR3nt: TGTGCCACCAGCAGTCCTAGCGAAGTAGATACGCAGTATTTT

d_gene: -
v_gene: TRBV9
abundance: -
j_gene: TRBJ1-1
CDR3aa: CASSVGGMTEAFF
CDR3nt: TGTGCCAGCAGCGTGGGGGGTATGACTGAAGCTTTCTTT

d_gene: -
v_gene: TRBV21-1
abundance: -
j_gene: TRBJ2-7
CDR3aa: CASSKDERTGSSSYEQYF
CDR3nt: TGTGCCAGCAGCAAAGATGAGAGGACAGGGTCGAGCTCCTACGAGCAGTACTTC